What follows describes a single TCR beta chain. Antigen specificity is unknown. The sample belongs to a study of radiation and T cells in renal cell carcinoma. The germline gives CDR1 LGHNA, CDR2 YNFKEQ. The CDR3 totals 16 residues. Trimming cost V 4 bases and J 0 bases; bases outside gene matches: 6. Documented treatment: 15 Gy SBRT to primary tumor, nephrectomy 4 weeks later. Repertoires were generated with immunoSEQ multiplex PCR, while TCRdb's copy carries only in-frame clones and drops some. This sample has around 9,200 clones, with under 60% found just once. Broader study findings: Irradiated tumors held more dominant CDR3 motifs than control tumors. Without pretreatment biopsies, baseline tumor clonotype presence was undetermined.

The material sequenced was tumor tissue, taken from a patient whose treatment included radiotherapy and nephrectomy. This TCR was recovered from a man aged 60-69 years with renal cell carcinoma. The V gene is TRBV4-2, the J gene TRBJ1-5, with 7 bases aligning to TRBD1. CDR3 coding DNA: TGTGCCAGCAGCCGAGCACAGGGGAATAGCAATCAGCCCCAGCATTTT. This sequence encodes CASSRAQGNSNQPQHF.